The source of this T cell receptor (beta chain) is a study of post-analysis software for immune sequencing data. This CDR3 is built from 15 residues. V lost 7 bases to trimming and J lost 3 bases, with 17 bases between them. Germline V gives CDR1 SGHAT, CDR2 FQDESV (reference sequence). About this clonotype itself: Antigen specificity is unknown.

Included in the TCR beta cDNA libraries were unique molecular identifiers. TCRdb passed the PCR reads through MiXCR, listing each CDR3 protein once. The table shows about 820,000 distinct CDR3 sequences, with roughly 58% occurring only once. Study-wide results and caveats: Five or six TRBV segments were more frequent in patients than controls; TRBV5-6, TRBV5-1 and TRBV20-1 belonged to this group.

The TCR sequence derives from a girl aged 5-17 years with multiple sclerosis. Sequencing was carried out using blood. The genes are TRBV11-1 and TRBJ2-3, with D tentatively TRBD1 (5 bases). The CDR3 here is CASKIFQGGTDTQYF. CDR3 nucleotides: TGTGCCAGCAAGATTTTCCAGGGTGGAACAGATACGCAGTATTTT.